The 31 T cell receptor beta chains in this list originate from one sample, sequenced in a study of T cells in Graves' hyperthyroidism and ophthalmopathy. Using RNA transcripts as the source, TCR beta CDR3 regions were amplified. HTBI primers were the set used in a first-round RT-PCR of the TCR CDR3. TCRdb fed the multiplex PCR reads into MiXCR, producing one record per CDR3 protein. The sample holds some 600,000 distinct CDR3 sequences, around 45% seen once. The specimen sequenced was peripheral blood or thyroid tissue (not recorded which). These TCRs come from a young woman with Graves' hyperthyroidism.

J is TRBJ1-1 and V is TRBV5-1; D remains unclear. CDR3 length: 15 amino acids. The V end was cut by 4 bases, the J end by 4 bases, with 17 bases between. Looked up from germline, CDR1 is SGHRS and CDR2 is YFSETQ. DNA for the CDR3: TGCGCCAGCAGCCGCCAGGTTGGTGGGTCCACTGAAGCTTTCTTT. Translated, it gives CASSRQVGGSTEAFF.

The V call is TRBV12-3 or TRBV12-4, the J call TRBJ2-5; unclear D gene. The V and J ends lost 4 bases and 1 base respectively, with 13 bases between them. The CDR3 is made up of 15 amino acids. The CDR3 DNA is TGTGCCAGCAGTTCGGAAGGAGAGCTCCAAGAGACCCAGTACTTC. Its translation: CASSSEGELQETQYF.

The rearrangement uses TRBV29-1 and TRBJ2-3, with 7 bases matching TRBD2. The CDR3 contains 14 residues. Germline CDR1 reads SQVTM; CDR2 reads ANQGSEA. The V gene end was trimmed by 6 bases and the J gene end by 4 bases; junction bases not matched to a gene: 10. The CDR3 reads CSVPLGGGADTQYF. The DNA of the CDR3 is TGCAGCGTCCCCCTTGGGGGAGGGGCAGATACGCAGTATTTT.

This clonotype has a count of ten or more. The V call is TRBV18, the J call TRBJ2-5; 7 bases are a match to TRBD1. V shed 4 bases and J 4 bases; nucleotides not matched to a gene: 3. The CDR3 contains 13 residues. Germline V CDR1 and CDR2: KGHSH, LQKENI. The CDR3 DNA follows: TGTGCCAGCTCACAGGGACAGAGAGAGACCCAGTACTTC. Amino acids: CASSQGQRETQYF.

The rearrangement joins TRBV7-8 to TRBJ2-7; D remains unclear. The DNA end lines up better with TRBJ2-1; the J call may be wrong. Per germline, CDR1 SGHVS and CDR2 FQNEAQ. The CDR3 spans 14 residues. DNA for the CDR3: TGTGCCAGCAGCCACCGCGGCGGCCGCAATGAGCAGTTCTTC. Translating it yields CASSHRGGRNEQFF.

V is TRBV7-9 and J is TRBJ2-7; 11 bases line up with TRBD2. V was clipped by 4 bases and J by 4 bases; unmatched bases: 6. Per the germline V gene, CDR1 is SEHNR and CDR2 is FQNEAQ (reference sequence). The CDR3 is 15 residues long. CDR3 DNA sequence: TGTGCCAGCAGCTACCCACTAGCGGGAGTGTACGAGCAGTACTTC. It is translated as CASSYPLAGVYEQYF.

As for this clonotype: Since a much larger clone is just one base distant, this may be a read error. CDR3 residues: CASGVDRNTEAFF. The CDR3 nucleotides are TGTGCCAGCGGCGTAGACAGAAACACTGAAGCTTTCTTT. The V and J genes are TRBV9 and TRBJ1-1, with D perhaps TRBD1 (5 bases). The CDR3 is 13 amino acids. Germline values: CDR1 SGDLS, CDR2 YYNGEE.

In this sample, this clonotype turned up a few times. This rearrangement joins TRBV20-1 to TRBJ1-4; tentatively, D is TRBD1 (5 bases). CDR1 is DFQATT, CDR2 SNEGSKA, per germline (reference sequence). V was clipped by 2 bases and J by 10 bases, with 14 bases between them. This CDR3 region has 13 residues. CDR3 sequence reads: CSARNRFWGKLFF. CDR3 DNA sequence: TGCAGTGCTAGAAACAGGTTCTGGGGAAAACTGTTTTTT.

This clonotype was found a few times. The chain has TRBV19 and TRBJ1-2, with a possible D match to TRBD1 (5 bases). Trimming shortened V by 4 bases and J by 0 bases, and 9 bases separated the two germline ends. CDR1 is LNHDA and CDR2 is SQIVND in the germline V gene (reference sequence). This CDR3 contains 14 residues. For the CDR3, the DNA is TGTGCCAGTAGTAAGGGGCAGGCTAACTATGGCTACACCTTC. Translating gives CASSKGQANYGYTF.

The chain has TRBV24-1 and TRBJ1-2; the match to TRBD1 covers 8 bases. The germline gives CDR1 KGHDR, CDR2 SFDVKD. The junction had 13 bases not matched to a gene; V was cut back by 9 bases and J by 5 bases. CDR3 length: 15 residues. CDR3 sequence (DNA): TGTGCCACCCCTCCTAGGACAGGGACACCTTATGGCTACACCTTC. It specifies CATPPRTGTPYGYTF.

J is TRBJ2-5 and V is TRBV12-3 or TRBV12-4; 7 bases agree with TRBD2. The end of the DNA fits TRBJ2-1 better, so the J call may be wrong. There are 12 residues in the CDR3. In DNA, the CDR3 is TGTGCCAGCACGGGGGGAAGGGATGAGCAGTTCTTC. This codes for CASTGGRDEQFF.

The chain links TRBV20-1 to TRBJ2-5; 11 bases are shared with TRBD2. The CDR3 runs 15 residues. Germline V gene data show CDR1 as DFQATT and CDR2 as SNEGSKA (reference sequence). V trimming: 1 base; J trimming: 5 bases; junction bases outside the gene matches: 6. CDR3 protein: CSARVAGGFGETQYF. The CDR3, as DNA: TGCAGTGCTAGAGTAGCGGGAGGGTTCGGGGAGACCCAGTACTTC.

Notes on this clonotype: A read error may account for a junction end that differs from germline. V gene TRBV2 combines with J gene TRBJ1-2; a possible D gene is TRBD1 (5 bases). Germline CDR1 SNHLY, CDR2 FYNNEI. The CDR3 loop spans 14 amino acids. This chain's CDR3 is CASSDSAGNYGYAF. The CDR3 DNA is TGTGCCAGCAGTGACTCAGCAGGGAACTATGGCTACGCCTTC.

This clonotype was seen ten or more times. The J gene is TRBJ2-5, the V gene TRBV7-2; TRBD1 or TRBD2 may be the D gene (5 bases each). This CDR3 contains 15 residues. Germline CDR1 and CDR2: SGHTA and FQGNSA. Deletions cut 1 base from V and 4 bases from J, with 13 bases between. The CDR3 loop reads CASSLVGAEGETQYF. The CDR3 DNA sequence: TGTGCCAGCAGCTTAGTAGGGGCTGAGGGAGAGACCCAGTACTTC.

For this clonotype: Since a much larger clone is just one base distant, this may be a read error. The chain employs TRBV29-1 and TRBJ1-1, with D tentatively TRBD1 (5 bases). This CDR3 is built from 13 residues. Trimming shortened V by 3 bases and J by 4 bases, and 12 bases separated the two germline ends. The germline CDR1 and CDR2 sequences are SQVTM and ANQGSEA. CDR3 protein: CSVEGTGSTEAFF. For the CDR3, the DNA is TGCAGCGTTGAGGGGACCGGGTCCACTGAAGCTTTCTTT.

This clonotype was recorded at least ten times. The V and J genes are TRBV29-1 and TRBJ2-5; D is possibly TRBD2 (5 bases). The germline V and J ends were trimmed by 4 bases and 9 bases, with 12 bases remaining between them. CDR1 SQVTM and CDR2 ANQGSEA come from the germline V gene. This CDR3 has 11 amino acids. This CDR3 is CSVGFTGAQYF. The CDR3 bases are TGCAGCGTTGGGTTCACCGGGGCCCAGTACTTC.

The V gene is TRBV20-1, the J gene TRBJ2-5; no firm D call. Trimming shortened V by 3 bases and J by 1 base, and 18 bases separated the two germline ends. In germline, CDR1 is DFQATT, CDR2 SNEGSKA (reference sequence). This CDR3 spans 16 amino acids. CDR3 sequence (DNA): TGCAGTGCTAGTGACCCCTCCGCGCTGCTCCAAGAGACCCAGTACTTC. It specifies CSASDPSALLQETQYF.

This clonotype was observed many times. The chain carries TRBV24-1 and TRBJ1-5, with 8 positions matching TRBD1. Germline CDR1 and CDR2: KGHDR and SFDVKD. This CDR3 comprises 16 residues. V shed 4 bases and J 5 bases; nucleotides not matched to a gene: 9. In DNA form, the CDR3 reads TGTGCCACCAGTGAGCGGGACAGGAGGGGGGATCAGCCCCAGCATTTT. It yields the protein CATSERDRRGDQPQHF.

This clonotype appeared many times. This chain joins TRBV25-1 and TRBJ1-1; 8 bases are a match to TRBD1. The CDR3 runs 14 residues. J lost 4 bases, V lost 6 bases, and 7 bases had no gene match. Germline CDR1 and CDR2: MGHDK and SYGVNS. This chain's CDR3 is CASSFDRGATEAFF. The CDR3 DNA reads as TGTGCCAGCAGCTTTGACAGGGGAGCCACTGAAGCTTTCTTT.

The chain uses TRBV7-9 and TRBJ2-5; D is undetermined. CDR1 is SEHNR and CDR2 is FQNEAQ in the germline V gene (reference sequence). The CDR3 loop spans 14 amino acids. V lost 5 bases and J 5 bases, leaving 15 bases between the germline ends. This CDR3 is CASSARTVRETQYF. CDR3 DNA: TGTGCCAGCAGCGCTAGGACCGTCAGGGAGACCCAGTACTTC. The variable domain in full, with the rest retrieved from reference TRBV7-9 and TRBJ2-5, is DTGVSQNPRHKITKRGQNVTFRCDPISEHNRLYWYRQTLGQGPEFLTYFQNEAQLEKSRLLSDRFSAERPKGSFSTLEIQRTEQGDSAMYLCASSARTVRETQYFGPGTRLLVL.

The V call is TRBV10-3, the J call TRBJ2-2; TRBD2 matches at 13 bases. The CDR3 length is 18 residues. Germline V CDR1 and CDR2: ENHRY, SYGVKD. V shed 0 bases and J 5 bases; nucleotides not matched to a gene: 6. The CDR3 DNA follows: TGTGCCATCAGTGAGTCCCAGGGACTAGCGGGACCTACCGGGGAGCTGTTTTTT. The encoded protein is CAISESQGLAGPTGELFF.

As for this clonotype: At one of its ends the junction is not consistent with the germline gene, which may arise from a read error. The CDR3 bases are TGTGCCACCAGTGAGAACACGCGATTGAGTGAAAAACTGTTTTTT. It codes for CATSENTRLSEKLFF. The chain has TRBV10-3 and TRBJ1-4; D not resolved. Per germline, CDR1 ENHRY and CDR2 SYGVKD. The CDR3 has 15 amino acids.

J is TRBJ2-7 and V is TRBV5-1; TRBD1 might be the D (6 bases). Looked up from germline, CDR1 is SGHRS and CDR2 is YFSETQ. Trimming left V 4 bases short and J 2 bases short, with 19 bases between. CDR3 size: 16 residues. The DNA of the CDR3 is TGCGCCAGCAGCCGCACGACAGGATCGGGGACCTACGAGCAGTACTTC. This translates into CASSRTTGSGTYEQYF.

Comment on this clonotype: One base away lies a much larger clone, so this may be a sequencing read error. J is TRBJ1-2 and V is TRBV7-2; D call uncertain. The germline V and J ends were trimmed by 2 bases and 0 bases, with 10 bases remaining between them. CDR3 length: 15 amino acids. The germline gives CDR1 SGHTA, CDR2 FQGNSA. CDR3 DNA sequence: TGTGCCAGCAGCTTAAACGGACGGCCTAACTATGGCTACACCTTC. Its translation is CASSLNGRPNYGYTF.

This clonotype has at least ten counts. One end of the junction varies from germline; a read error may be responsible. This chain uses TRBV10-3 with TRBJ1-6, with TRBD1 identical over 7 bases. CDR1 is ENHRY and CDR2 is SYGVKD in the germline V gene. The CDR3 runs to 15 residues. In nucleotides, the CDR3 is TGTGCCAGCAGTCTAGGGGACAGCGATAATTCACCCCTCCACTTT. It codes for CASSLGDSDNSPLHF.

The count of this clonotype is one. A much larger clone is a single base away; this may be a read error. The chain employs TRBV29-1 and TRBJ1-1; possible D gene TRBD1, 5 bases. The germline V and J ends were trimmed by 3 bases and 3 bases, with 8 bases remaining between them. Germline V lookup: CDR1 SQVTM, CDR2 ANQGSEA. CDR3 length: 12 amino acids. CDR3 loop: CSVERGDTEAFF. CDR3 nucleotides: TGCAGCGTTGAGCGAGGGGACACTGAAGCTTTCTTT. Full variable domain (rest looked up from reference TRBV29-1 and TRBJ1-1): SAVISQKPSRDICQRGTSLTIQCQVDSQVTMMFWYRQQPGQSLTLIATANQGSEATYESGFVIDKFPISRPNLTFSTLTVSNMSPEDSSIYLCSVERGDTEAFFGQGTRLTVV.

This clonotype was picked up a small number of times. The V gene is TRBV14, the J gene TRBJ1-1; the D is unclear. Germline V lookup: CDR1 SGHDN, CDR2 FVKESK. Trimming left V 3 bases short and J 3 bases short, with 14 bases between. The CDR3 is 15 amino acids. The CDR3 sequence is CASSHFPGADTEAFF. The CDR3 DNA is TGTGCCAGCAGCCATTTTCCGGGAGCGGACACTGAAGCTTTCTTT.

The CDR3 sequence is CSAPTGGNTEAFF. CDR3 nucleotide sequence: TGCAGTGCTCCGACAGGGGGGAACACTGAAGCTTTCTTT. This chain joins TRBV20-1 and TRBJ1-1; TRBD1 agrees at 9 bases. This CDR3 is 13 amino acids long. Per germline, CDR1 DFQATT and CDR2 SNEGSKA (reference sequence). V lost 5 bases to trimming and J lost 1 base; unmatched junction nucleotides: 2.

The V call is TRBV7-9, the J call TRBJ2-7; D might be TRBD1 (5 bases). V dropped 3 bases and J dropped 0 bases, with 12 bases sitting between them. The germline gives CDR1 SEHNR, CDR2 FQNEAQ (reference sequence). The CDR3 totals 15 residues. The CDR3 loop reads CASSLQDKSSYEQYF. CDR3 DNA sequence: TGTGCCAGCAGCTTGCAGGACAAGAGCTCCTACGAGCAGTACTTC.

The CDR3: CSARSPGPNYGYTF. The CDR3 DNA reads TGCAGTGCTAGATCGCCAGGACCTAACTATGGCTACACCTTC. The chain joins TRBV20-1 to TRBJ1-2, with D uncertain. CDR1 and CDR2 from the germline V gene are DFQATT and SNEGSKA (reference sequence). The length of the CDR3 is 14 residues. V shed 2 bases and J shed 0 bases, with 10 bases lying between them.

This clonotype was found a few times. The J gene is TRBJ2-6, the V gene TRBV11-2, with unresolved D. CDR3 length: 19 residues. Germline CDR1 reads SGHAT; CDR2 reads FQNNGV. The V end lost 5 bases, the J end lost 4 bases, and 24 bases lay between the germline ends. The CDR3 protein is CASSQAGSVLRAGANVLTF. CDR3 DNA sequence: TGTGCCAGCAGCCAAGCAGGATCCGTACTGCGAGCCGGGGCCAACGTCCTGACTTTC. The full variable domain, with the rest looked up from reference TRBV11-2 and TRBJ2-6, is EAGVAQSPRYKIIEKRQSVAFWCNPISGHATLYWYQQILGQGPKLLIQFQNNGVVDDSQLPKDRFSAERLKGVDSTLKIQPAKLEDSAVYLCASSQAGSVLRAGANVLTFGAGSRLTVL.